These T cell receptor beta chains were read from a single sample in a study of T-cell memory formation after mild COVID-19. TCRdb analysed the 5' RACE reads with MiXCR anew, one entry per CDR3 protein. Of 200,000 to 300,000 distinct CDR3 sequences in the sample, 8% to 9.5% were seen once. The sequenced material came from PBMCs or a T cell subset sorted from them (not recorded which). The receptors were sampled from a man in his late teens or twenties who had mild COVID-19 (a few samples of this study predate the infection). Cell type and time point are not known. CDR3s include the opening cysteine and the closing phenylalanine or tryptophan. The D gene is left open where the match is weak. The listing skips clone size in some rows; elsewhere it reads once, few, many or a size class.

D gene,CDR3 length,clone size,V gene,J gene,CDR3 protein,CDR3 DNA
TRBD2,15,few,TRBV7-3,TRBJ2-1,CASSPPGGGAVEQFF,TGTGCCAGCAGCCCTCCCGGCGGGGGGGCCGTTGAGCAGTTCTTC
TRBD2,19,many,TRBV5-1,TRBJ2-3,CASSPGRLAGGPNTDTQYF,TGCGCCAGCAGCCCCGGTCGTTTGGCGGGGGGGCCGAACACAGATACGCAGTATTTT
TRBD1,15,NA,TRBV5-6,TRBJ1-2,CASRPWDRVSDGYTF,TGTGCCAGCAGACCATGGGACAGGGTATCTGATGGCTACACCTTC
NA,16,few,TRBV20-1,TRBJ2-6,CSARDRGTSGANVLTF,TGCAGTGCTAGAGATCGGGGAACCTCTGGGGCCAACGTCCTGACTTTC
NA,14,few,TRBV6-5,TRBJ1-2,CASISPGGNYGYTF,TGTGCCAGCATTTCTCCGGGCGGGAACTATGGCTACACCTTC
TRBD1,14,NA,TRBV4-1,TRBJ1-6,CASSRGTGDSPLHF,TGCGCCAGCAGCCGGGGGACAGGGGACTCACCCCTCCACTTT
NA,15,few,TRBV4-2,TRBJ1-1,CASSPTRTENTEAFF,TGTGCCAGCAGCCCAACTCGAACAGAGAACACTGAAGCTTTCTTT
NA,12,NA,TRBV10-3,TRBJ1-2,CAIKKEGVGYTF,TGTGCCATCAAGAAGGAGGGGGTTGGCTACACCTTC
TRBD1,18,few,TRBV9,TRBJ1-2,CASSVAGRGQRANYGYTF,TGTGCCAGCAGCGTAGCGGGGAGGGGGCAACGAGCTAACTATGGCTACACCTTC
TRBD1,15,NA,TRBV25-1,TRBJ2-7,CASSDLGQASDEQYF,TGTGCCAGCAGTGATCTCGGACAGGCGTCGGACGAGCAGTACTTC
TRBD1,14,NA,TRBV6-4,TRBJ2-1,CASSARTGVNEQFF,TGTGCCAGCAGTGCGAGGACAGGGGTGAATGAGCAGTTCTTC
NA,13,few,TRBV27,TRBJ2-7,CASSRDFSYEQYF,TGTGCCAGCAGTAGGGACTTTTCCTACGAGCAGTACTTC
TRBD2,16,NA,TRBV4-2,TRBJ2-1,CASSQDRGGGHNEQFF,TGTGCCAGCAGCCAAGATCGGGGGGGAGGCCACAATGAGCAGTTCTTC
TRBD1,14,NA,TRBV2,TRBJ1-5,CASGGQDSNQPQHF,TGTGCCAGCGGTGGACAGGATAGCAATCAGCCCCAGCATTTT
NA,14,few,TRBV6-2/TRBV6-3,TRBJ1-6,CASSYSRRDSPLHF,TGTGCCAGCAGTTACTCGAGAAGGGATTCACCCCTCCACTTT
NA,12,few,TRBV6-2/TRBV6-3,TRBJ1-2,CASRQHTYGYTF,TGTGCCAGCAGACAACACACCTATGGCTACACCTTC